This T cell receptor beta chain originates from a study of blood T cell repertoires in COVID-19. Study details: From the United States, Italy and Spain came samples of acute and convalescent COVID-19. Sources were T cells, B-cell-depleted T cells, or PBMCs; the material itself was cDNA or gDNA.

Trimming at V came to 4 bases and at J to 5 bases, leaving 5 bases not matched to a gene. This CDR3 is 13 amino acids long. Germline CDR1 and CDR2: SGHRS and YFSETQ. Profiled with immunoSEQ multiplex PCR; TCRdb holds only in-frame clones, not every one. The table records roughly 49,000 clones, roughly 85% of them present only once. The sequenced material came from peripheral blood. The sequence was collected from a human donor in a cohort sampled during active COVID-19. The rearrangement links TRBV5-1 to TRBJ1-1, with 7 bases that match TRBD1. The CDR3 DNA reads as TGCGCCAGCAGCCACAGGGGAGATACTGAAGCTTTCTTT. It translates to CASSHRGDTEAFF.